Included here is one T cell receptor (beta chain) sequence, with context. This clonotype showed up just a few times. This clone's antigen is unknown. No quality values exist for individual bases; no much larger clone is one base distant. The data stem from a study of CD8 T cells in ankylosing spondylitis (TCRdb year 2017). About the study as a whole: T cell receptor beta repertoires were profiled in healthy donors and ankylosing spondylitis patients so that disease-linked TCR variants could be found. Samples of peripheral blood were taken, and for ankylosing spondylitis patients, synovial fluid was collected as well. The full study cohort was made up of under 30 ankylosing spondylitis patients and 108 healthy donors. Overall results and qualifications from the work: A TCR beta motif made up of 7 to 9 highly homologous amino acid variants appeared to be characteristic of blood from ankylosing spondylitis patients. Significant enrichment of the disease-linked clones was reported in matched synovial fluid samples from ankylosing spondylitis patients. In peripheral blood, the disease-linked clones were found at relatively low frequencies and had a CD8+ phenotype. Some of the motif variants had been reported before in the synovial fluid and blood of reactive arthritis patients, a finding that suggests common disease-initiation mechanisms.

Relative to germline, V is missing 5 bases and J is missing 4 bases, with 5 bases of the junction outside any gene match. There are 14 amino acids in the CDR3, from cysteine to phenylalanine inclusive. Of all the DNA, just the CDR3 is kept, 42 bases in frame from base 1. Taken from the germline V gene (reference sequence), the CDR1 and CDR2 loops are MNHEY and SMNVEV. Sequencing took place on an Illumina HiSeq 2500. TCR beta libraries were prepared by quantitative 5'-RACE with molecular barcodes. Per the authors' processing: A new computational method, built on a probabilistic model of VDJ rearrangement, was used to identify disease-linked TCR variants. TCRdb took the public reads, trimmed them with fastp at Q25, ran MiXCR for clone calling and kept in-frame beta chains. One record per CDR3 amino acid sequence lists the most common genes and DNA. For this entry, the V and J calls and clone size follow TCRdb and not the study's own pipeline. This sample gives 100,000 to 150,000 distinct CDR3 sequences in total; 17% of them show up just once. Of the sample, 25% to 40% is held by the ten largest clones.

In this chain, TRBV27 is recombined with TRBJ2-7, with 10 bases aligning to TRBD2. The sequence derives from a male donor with ankylosing spondylitis. Sequencing used blood, either unsorted or a sorted T cell fraction (not recorded which). The DNA is as follows: TGTGCCAGCAGTACACTAGCGGGAAATTACGAGCAGTACTTC. The resulting protein is CASSTLAGNYEQYF.